This T cell receptor (beta chain) was sequenced during a study of CD8+CD57+ T cells in acquired aplastic anemia. Study-level information: DNA from sorted CD4+ and CD8+ cells averaged roughly 3.4 ug.

Germline values: CDR1 SGHDN, CDR2 FVKESK. V was clipped by 2 bases and J by 0 bases, with 13 bases between them. The CDR3 is made up of 16 amino acids. Study outcomes and limitations: Between patients and controls, CD8+ Simpson's diversity did not vary significantly. Patients and controls turned out to have approximately 29 CD8+ CDR3 sequences in common.

In patients chosen for sequencing, flow cytometry had shown CD8+CD57+ cell expansion. Diagnosis of severe acquired aplastic anemia applied to all patients. This clonotype turned up a few times. Its target is unknown. TCR beta VDJ and CDR3 were profiled, and genomic DNA was the template. TCRdb processed the reads anew with MiXCR; each CDR3 protein has one entry. The sample yields 450,000 to 550,000 distinct CDR3 sequences, approximately 32% seen once. The receptor was isolated from a human donor with aplastic anemia. The V call is TRBV14, the J call TRBJ2-5; D is possibly TRBD2 (5 bases). The material sequenced was sorted CD4+, CD8+, or CD8+CD57+ T cells (not recorded which) from PBMCs. CDR3 nucleotides: TGTGCCAGCAGCCAATTCCCACTAGACAACCAAGAGACCCAGTACTTC. It is translated as CASSQFPLDNQETQYF.